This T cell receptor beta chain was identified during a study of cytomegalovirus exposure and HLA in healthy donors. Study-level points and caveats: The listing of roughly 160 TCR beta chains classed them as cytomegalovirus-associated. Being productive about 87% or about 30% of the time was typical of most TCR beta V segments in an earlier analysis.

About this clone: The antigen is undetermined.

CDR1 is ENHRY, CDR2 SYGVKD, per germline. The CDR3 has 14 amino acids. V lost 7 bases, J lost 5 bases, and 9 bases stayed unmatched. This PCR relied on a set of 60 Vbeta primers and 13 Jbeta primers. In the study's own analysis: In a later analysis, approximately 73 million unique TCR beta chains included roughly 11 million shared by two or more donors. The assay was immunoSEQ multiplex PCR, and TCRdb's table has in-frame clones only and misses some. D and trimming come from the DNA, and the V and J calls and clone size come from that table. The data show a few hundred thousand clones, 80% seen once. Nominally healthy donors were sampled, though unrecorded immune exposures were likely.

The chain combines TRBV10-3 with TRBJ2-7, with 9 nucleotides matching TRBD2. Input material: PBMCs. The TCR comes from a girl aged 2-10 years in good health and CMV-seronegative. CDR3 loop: CAIKPGLAPHEQYF. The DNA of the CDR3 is TGTGCCATCAAACCGGGACTAGCTCCCCACGAGCAGTACTTC.